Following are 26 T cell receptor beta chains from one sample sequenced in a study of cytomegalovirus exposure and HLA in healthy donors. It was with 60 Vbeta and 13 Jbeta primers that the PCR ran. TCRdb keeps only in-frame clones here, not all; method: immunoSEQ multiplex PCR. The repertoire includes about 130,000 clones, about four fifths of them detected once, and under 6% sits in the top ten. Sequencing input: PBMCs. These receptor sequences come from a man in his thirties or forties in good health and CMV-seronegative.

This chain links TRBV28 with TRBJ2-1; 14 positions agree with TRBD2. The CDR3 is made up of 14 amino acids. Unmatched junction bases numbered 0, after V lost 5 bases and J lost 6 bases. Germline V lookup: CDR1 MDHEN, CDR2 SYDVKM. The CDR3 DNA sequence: TGTGCCAGCAGTGGGACTAGCGGGAGCAATGAGCAGTTCTTC. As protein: CASSGTSGSNEQFF.

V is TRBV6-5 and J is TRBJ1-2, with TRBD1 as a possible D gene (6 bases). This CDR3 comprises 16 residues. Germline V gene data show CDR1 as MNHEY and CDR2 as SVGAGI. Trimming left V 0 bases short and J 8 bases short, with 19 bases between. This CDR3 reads CASSYSISLPGQGYTF. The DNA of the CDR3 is TGTGCCAGCAGTTACTCGATAAGTCTTCCTGGACAGGGCTACACCTTC.

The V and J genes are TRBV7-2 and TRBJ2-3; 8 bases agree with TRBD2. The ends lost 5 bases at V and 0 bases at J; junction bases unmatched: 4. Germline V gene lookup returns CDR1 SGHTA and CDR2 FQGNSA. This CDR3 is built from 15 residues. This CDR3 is CASSPGTSSTDTQYF. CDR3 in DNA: TGTGCCAGCAGCCCTGGGACTAGTAGCACAGATACGCAGTATTTT.

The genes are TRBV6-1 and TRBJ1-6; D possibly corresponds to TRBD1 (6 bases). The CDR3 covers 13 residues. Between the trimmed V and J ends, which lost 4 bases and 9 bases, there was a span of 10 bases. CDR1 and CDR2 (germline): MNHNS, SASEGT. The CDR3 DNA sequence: TGTGCCAGCAGTGGACAGGTCGGTTCACCCCTCCACTTT. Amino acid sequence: CASSGQVGSPLHF.

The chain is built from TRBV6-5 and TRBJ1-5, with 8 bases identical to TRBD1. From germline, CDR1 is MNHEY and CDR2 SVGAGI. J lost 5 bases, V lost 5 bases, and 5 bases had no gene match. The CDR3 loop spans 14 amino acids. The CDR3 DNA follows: TGTGCCAGCAGTCGGGGACAGGCCGATCAGCCCCAGCATTTT. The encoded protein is CASSRGQADQPQHF.

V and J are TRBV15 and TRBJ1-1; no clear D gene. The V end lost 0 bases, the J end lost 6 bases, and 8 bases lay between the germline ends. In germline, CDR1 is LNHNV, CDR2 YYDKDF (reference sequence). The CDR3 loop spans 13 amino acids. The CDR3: CATSRDRLAEAFF. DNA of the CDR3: TGTGCCACCAGCAGAGATCGACTGGCTGAAGCTTTCTTT.

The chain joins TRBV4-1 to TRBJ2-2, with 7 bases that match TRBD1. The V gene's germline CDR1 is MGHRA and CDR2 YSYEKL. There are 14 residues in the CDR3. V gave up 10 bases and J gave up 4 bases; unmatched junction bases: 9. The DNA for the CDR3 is TGCGCCACAACGACAGGGCTCGGCACCGGGGAGCTGTTTTTT. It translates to CATTTGLGTGELFF.

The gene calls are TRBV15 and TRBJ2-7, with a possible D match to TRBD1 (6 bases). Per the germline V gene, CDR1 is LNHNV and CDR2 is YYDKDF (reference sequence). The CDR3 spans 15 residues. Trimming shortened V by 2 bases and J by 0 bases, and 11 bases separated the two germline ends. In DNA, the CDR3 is TGTGCCACCAGCAGACGGGACACATTCTCCTACGAGCAGTACTTC. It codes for CATSRRDTFSYEQYF.

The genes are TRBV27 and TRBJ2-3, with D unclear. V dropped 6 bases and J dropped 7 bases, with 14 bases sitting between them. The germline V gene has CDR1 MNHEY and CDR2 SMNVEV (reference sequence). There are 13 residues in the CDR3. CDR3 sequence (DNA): TGTGCCAGCAGCCTCCGCGGCCCCCATACGCAGTATTTT. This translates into CASSLRGPHTQYF.

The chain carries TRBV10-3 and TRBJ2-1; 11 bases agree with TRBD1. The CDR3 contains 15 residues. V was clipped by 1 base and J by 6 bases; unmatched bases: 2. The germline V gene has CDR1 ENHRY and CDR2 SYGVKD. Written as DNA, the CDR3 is TGTGCCATCAGTGAGTTGGACAGGGGGCGCAATGAGCAGTTCTTC. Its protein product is CAISELDRGRNEQFF.

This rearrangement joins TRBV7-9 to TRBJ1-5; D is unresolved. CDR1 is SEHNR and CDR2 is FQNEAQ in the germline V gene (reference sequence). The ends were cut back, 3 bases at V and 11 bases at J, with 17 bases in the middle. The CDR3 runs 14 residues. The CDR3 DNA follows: TGTGCCAGCAGCTTTGGCAGCCTCTCTGAGGCCCAGCATTTT. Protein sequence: CASSFGSLSEAQHF.

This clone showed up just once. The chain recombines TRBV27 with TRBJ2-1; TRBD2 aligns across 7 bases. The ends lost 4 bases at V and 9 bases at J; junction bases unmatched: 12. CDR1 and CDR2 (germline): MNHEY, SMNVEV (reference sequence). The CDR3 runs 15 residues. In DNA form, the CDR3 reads TGTGCCAGCAGTTCATTGGCCAGCGGGGAAGGTGAGCAGTTCTTC. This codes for CASSSLASGEGEQFF.

The CDR3 here is CASSIVGQGGETQYF. CDR3 bases: TGTGCCAGTAGTATAGTAGGACAGGGTGGGGAGACCCAGTACTTC. The V call is TRBV19, the J call TRBJ2-5; 8 nucleotides align to TRBD1. CDR3 length: 15 residues. CDR1 and CDR2 (germline): LNHDA, SQIVND (reference sequence). Germline trimming cut 1 base from V and 5 bases from J; bases unmatched to any gene: 6. The complete variable domain, with remaining parts taken from reference TRBV19 and TRBJ2-5, reads DGGITQSPKYLFRKEGQNVTLSCEQNLNHDAMYWYRQDPGQGLRLIYYSQIVNDFQKGDIAEGYSVSREKKESFPLTVTSAQKNPTAFYLCASSIVGQGGETQYFGPGTRLLVL.

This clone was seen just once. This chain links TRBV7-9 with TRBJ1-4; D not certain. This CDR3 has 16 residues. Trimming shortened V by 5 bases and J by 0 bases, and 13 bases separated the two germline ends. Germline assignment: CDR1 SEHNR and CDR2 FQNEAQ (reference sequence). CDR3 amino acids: CASSPDRVATNEKLFF. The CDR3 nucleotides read TGTGCCAGCAGCCCCGATAGAGTAGCAACTAATGAAAAACTGTTTTTT.

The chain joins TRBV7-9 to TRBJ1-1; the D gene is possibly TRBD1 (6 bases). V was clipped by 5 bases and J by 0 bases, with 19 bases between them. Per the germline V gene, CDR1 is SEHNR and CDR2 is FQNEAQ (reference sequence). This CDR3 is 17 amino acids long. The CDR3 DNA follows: TGTGCCAGCAGCCCGACCGTAGGGGGGGGTTTGAACACTGAAGCTTTCTTT. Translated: CASSPTVGGGLNTEAFF.

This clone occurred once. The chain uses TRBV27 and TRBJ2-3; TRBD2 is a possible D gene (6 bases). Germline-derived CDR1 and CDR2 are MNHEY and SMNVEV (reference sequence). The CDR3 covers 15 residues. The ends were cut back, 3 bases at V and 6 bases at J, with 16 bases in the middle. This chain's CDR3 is CASSLGGLFGDTQYF. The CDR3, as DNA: TGTGCCAGCAGTTTGGGCGGACTATTTGGGGATACGCAGTATTTT.

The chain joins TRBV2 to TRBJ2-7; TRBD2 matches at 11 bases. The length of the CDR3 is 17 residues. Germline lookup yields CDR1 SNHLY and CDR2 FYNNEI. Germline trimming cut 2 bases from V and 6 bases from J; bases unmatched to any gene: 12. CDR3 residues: CASSETELLAGVGEQYF. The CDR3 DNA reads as TGTGCCAGCAGTGAAACTGAACTACTAGCGGGAGTCGGCGAGCAGTACTTC.

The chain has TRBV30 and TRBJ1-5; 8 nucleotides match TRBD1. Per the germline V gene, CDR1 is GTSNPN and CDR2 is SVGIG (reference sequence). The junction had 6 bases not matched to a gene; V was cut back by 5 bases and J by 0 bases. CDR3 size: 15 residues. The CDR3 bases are TGTGCCTGGTCTTCCGGGACAGGTAGCAATCAGCCCCAGCATTTT. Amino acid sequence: CAWSSGTGSNQPQHF.

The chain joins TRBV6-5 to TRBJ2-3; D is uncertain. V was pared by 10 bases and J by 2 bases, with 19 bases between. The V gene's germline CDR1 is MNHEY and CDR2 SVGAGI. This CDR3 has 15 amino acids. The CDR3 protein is CATLPFSSHTDTQYF. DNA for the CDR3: TGTGCCACTCTCCCGTTTTCGTCACACACAGATACGCAGTATTTT.

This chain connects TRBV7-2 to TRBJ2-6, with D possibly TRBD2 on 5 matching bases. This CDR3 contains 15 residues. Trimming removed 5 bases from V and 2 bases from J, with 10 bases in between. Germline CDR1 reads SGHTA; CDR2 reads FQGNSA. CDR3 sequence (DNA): TGTGCCAGCAGCCGGGGTGGCACTGGGGCCAACGTCCTGACTTTC. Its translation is CASSRGGTGANVLTF.

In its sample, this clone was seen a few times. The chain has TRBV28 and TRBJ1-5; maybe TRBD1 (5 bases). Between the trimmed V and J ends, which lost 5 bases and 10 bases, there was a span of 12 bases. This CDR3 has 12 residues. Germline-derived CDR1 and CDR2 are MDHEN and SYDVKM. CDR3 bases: TGTGCCAGCAGTCCCCCCCGGACACCCCAGCATTTT. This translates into CASSPPRTPQHF.

This CDR3 reads CASSAGTDTQYF. In nucleotides, the CDR3 is TGTGCCAGCAGTGCGGGAACAGATACGCAGTATTTT. The rearrangement uses TRBV2 and TRBJ2-3; tentatively, D is TRBD2 (5 bases). The length of the CDR3 is 12 residues. V shed 4 bases and J shed 3 bases, with 5 bases lying between them. CDR1 SNHLY and CDR2 FYNNEI come from the germline V gene.

DNA of the CDR3: TGTGCCAGCAGCTACGACGGAGAAACCTACGAGCAGTACTTC. Translation gives CASSYDGETYEQYF. The chain carries TRBV7-2 and TRBJ2-7; D uncertain. The germline CDR1 and CDR2 sequences are SGHTA and FQGNSA. V lost 4 bases and J 2 bases, leaving 12 bases between the germline ends. This CDR3 is built from 14 residues.

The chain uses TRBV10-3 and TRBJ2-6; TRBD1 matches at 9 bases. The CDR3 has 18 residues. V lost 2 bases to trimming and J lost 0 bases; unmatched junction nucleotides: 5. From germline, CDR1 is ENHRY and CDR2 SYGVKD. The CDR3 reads CAISETGTGSSGANVLTF. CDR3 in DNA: TGTGCCATCAGTGAGACGGGGACAGGGAGCTCTGGGGCCAACGTCCTGACTTTC.

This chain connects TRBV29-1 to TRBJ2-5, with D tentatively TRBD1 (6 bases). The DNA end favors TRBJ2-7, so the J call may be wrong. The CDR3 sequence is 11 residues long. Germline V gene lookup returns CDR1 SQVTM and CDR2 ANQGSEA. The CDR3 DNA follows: TGCAGCGTCAGGGGTGGCTACGAGCAGTACTTC. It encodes CSVRGGYEQYF.

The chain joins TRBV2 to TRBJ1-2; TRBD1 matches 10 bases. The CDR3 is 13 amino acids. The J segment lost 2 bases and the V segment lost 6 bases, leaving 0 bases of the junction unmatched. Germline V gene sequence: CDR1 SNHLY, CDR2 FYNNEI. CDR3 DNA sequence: TGTGCCAGCAGGACAGGGGGCAACTATGGCTACACCTTC. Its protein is CASRTGGNYGYTF.